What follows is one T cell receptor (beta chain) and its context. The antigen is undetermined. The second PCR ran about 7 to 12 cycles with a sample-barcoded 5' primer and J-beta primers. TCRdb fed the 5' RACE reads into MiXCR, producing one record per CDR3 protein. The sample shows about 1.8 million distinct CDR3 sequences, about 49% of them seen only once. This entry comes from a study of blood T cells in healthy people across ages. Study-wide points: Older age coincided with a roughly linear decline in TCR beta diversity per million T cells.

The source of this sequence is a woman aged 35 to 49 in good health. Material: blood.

CDR3 amino acids: CASTPRGIYNEQFF. The CDR3 nucleotides are TGTGCCAGCACCCCACGAGGCATCTACAATGAGCAGTTCTTC. The V call is TRBV28, the J call TRBJ2-1, with no clear D. The CDR3 loop spans 14 amino acids. The germline CDR1 and CDR2 sequences are MDHEN and SYDVKM. The V and J ends lost 7 bases and 3 bases respectively, with 13 bases between them.